These 21 T cell receptor beta chains share one sample of origin, sequenced in a study of neurological immune-mediated disorders. TCRdb called the 5' RACE reads again in MiXCR, with one record for every CDR3 protein. The sample has under 80,000 distinct CDR3 sequences, 13% to 15% seen once. The material sequenced was PBMCs. All receptors derive from a woman aged 45-59 years in good health.

The V and J genes are TRBV10-1 and TRBJ1-5, with 8 bases identical to TRBD1. Germline V gives CDR1 WNHNN, CDR2 SYGVQD (reference sequence). Unmatched junction bases numbered 0, after V lost 0 bases and J lost 2 bases. This CDR3 contains 15 residues. The CDR3 sequence: CASSESQGGNQPQHF. CDR3 sequence (DNA): TGCGCCAGCAGTGAGTCACAGGGGGGCAATCAGCCCCAGCATTTT.

This clonotype was counted at least ten times. A read error may produce the germline difference seen at one junction end. The chain combines TRBV14 with TRBJ1-6; no definite D call. The germline V gene encodes CDR1 SGHDN and CDR2 FVKESK. The CDR3 totals 15 residues. The CDR3, as DNA: TGTGCCAGCAACCAAGACCGCCCTCGCGATTCACCCCTCCACTTT. Translating it yields CASNQDRPRDSPLHF.

The V and J genes are TRBV5-1 and TRBJ1-6; 7 bases are shared with TRBD1. The CDR3 length is 13 residues. J lost 10 bases, V lost 4 bases, and 5 bases had no gene match. The germline CDR1 and CDR2 sequences are SGHRS and YFSETQ. The CDR3 sequence: CASSGQGDSPLHF. The CDR3 nucleotides read TGCGCCAGCAGCGGGCAGGGGGACTCACCCCTCCACTTT.

This clonotype showed up many times. The rearrangement joins TRBV7-3 to TRBJ2-3, with D possibly TRBD2 on 5 matching bases. The CDR3 covers 15 residues. CDR1 is SGHTA and CDR2 is FQGTGA in the germline V gene. Deletions cut 7 bases from V and 0 bases from J, with 14 bases between. The CDR3 coding sequence is TGTGCCAGCAATTATGGGGAGCGGAGCACAGATACGCAGTATTTT. Protein product: CASNYGERSTDTQYF.

Notes on this clonotype: The conserved phenylalanine or tryptophan is not found at the CDR3 terminus, so this likely reflects a read error. The chain recombines TRBV2 with TRBJ2-7; D may match TRBD1 or TRBD2 (5 bases each). Between the trimmed V and J ends, which lost 0 bases and 7 bases, there was a span of 19 bases. CDR3 length equals 16 residues. Germline V gene data show CDR1 as SNHLY and CDR2 as FYNNEI. CDR3 loop: CASSEARVVQGGEQYS. The CDR3 DNA is TGTGCCAGCAGTGAAGCGAGGGTCGTTCAGGGTGGGGAGCAGTACTCC.

This clonotype has ten or more counts. V and J are TRBV12-3 or TRBV12-4 and TRBJ1-5, with D hard to call. The CDR3 runs 15 residues. Between the trimmed V and J ends, which lost 2 bases and 0 bases, there was a span of 8 bases. DNA of the CDR3: TGTGCCAGCAGTTTAAATCACGATAGCAATCAGCCCCAGCATTTT. It codes for CASSLNHDSNQPQHF.

This clonotype was detected many times. The J gene is TRBJ1-2, the V gene TRBV20-1; 7 bases line up with TRBD1. The CDR3 length is 13 residues. The V gene's germline CDR1 is DFQATT and CDR2 SNEGSKA (reference sequence). Trimming took 3 bases from V and 6 from J; bases not matched to a gene: 7. DNA of the CDR3: TGCAGTGCTAGTACCAGGGGGACAGATGGCTACACCTTC. Encoded protein: CSASTRGTDGYTF.

In this sample, this clonotype turned up many times. The V and J genes are TRBV5-1 and TRBJ1-2; TRBD1 agrees at 7 bases. J gave up 3 bases and V 4 bases, and 9 bases lay outside the gene matches. The germline V gene has CDR1 SGHRS and CDR2 YFSETQ. The CDR3 is made up of 15 amino acids. CDR3 in DNA: TGCGCCAGCAGCAACATCGGGACAGAGGACTATGGCTACACCTTC. Protein sequence: CASSNIGTEDYGYTF.

About this clonotype: Given the absence of the conserved phenylalanine or tryptophan at the CDR3 end, a read error is likely. The limits of the CDR3 on the DNA are not certain, so only TCRdb's listed CDR3 is given. CDR3: CSGLELDGEKLIL. The chain has TRBV20-1 and TRBJ1-4. Germline loops: CDR1 DFQATT, CDR2 SNEGSKA (reference sequence). The CDR3 region is 13 residues in length, termini included.

The chain joins TRBV5-1 to TRBJ1-2, with a weak D call TRBD1 (5 bases). V shed 3 bases and J shed 5 bases, with 17 bases lying between them. Germline CDR1 is SGHRS and CDR2 is YFSETQ. CDR3 length equals 15 residues. The CDR3: CASSSGQANRYGYTF. CDR3 in DNA: TGCGCCAGCAGCTCAGGGCAGGCCAATCGGTATGGCTACACCTTC.

This chain links TRBV28 with TRBJ1-2, with no clear D. The CDR3 extends over 13 amino acids. Deletions cut 6 bases from V and 8 bases from J, with 16 bases between. Germline CDR1 is MDHEN and CDR2 is SYDVKM. The CDR3 sequence is CASSREAGLGYTF. In DNA, the CDR3 is TGTGCCAGCAGCCGAGAGGCGGGTTTGGGCTACACCTTC.

There are a few counts of this clonotype. The rearrangement links TRBV6-5 to TRBJ1-4; the D is unclear. CDR1 is MNHEY, CDR2 SVGAGI, per germline. V lost 0 bases and J 4 bases, leaving 9 bases between the germline ends. This CDR3 contains 15 residues. The CDR3 loop is CASSYSNAYNEKLFF. The CDR3 nucleotides read TGTGCCAGCAGTTACTCGAACGCTTATAATGAAAAACTGTTTTTT.

The chain is built from TRBV25-1 and TRBJ1-1; D not certain. Germline V gives CDR1 MGHDK, CDR2 SYGVNS. The CDR3 has 14 residues. V was clipped by 6 bases and J by 8 bases, with 19 bases between them. CDR3 residues: CASSPQAVSQEAFF. As DNA, the CDR3 is TGTGCCAGCAGCCCCCAGGCAGTGAGTCAAGAAGCTTTCTTT.

Many counts were recorded for this clonotype. The rearrangement joins TRBV12-3 or TRBV12-4 to TRBJ1-2, with D tentatively TRBD1 (5 bases). The CDR3 runs to 12 residues. V gave up 3 bases and J gave up 7 bases, with 9 bases separating them. CDR3: CASSFQRGGYTF. The DNA for the CDR3 is TGTGCCAGCAGTTTTCAGAGGGGTGGCTACACCTTC.

At least ten counts were recorded for this clonotype. This sequence joins TRBV20-1 and TRBJ2-3, with no clear D. This CDR3 region has 11 residues. Trimming cost V 5 bases and J 6 bases, with 9 bases left between them. Germline lookup yields CDR1 DFQATT and CDR2 SNEGSKA (reference sequence). In DNA form, the CDR3 reads TGCAGTGCTCCCTTTAGTGATACGCAGTATTTT. Translating gives CSAPFSDTQYF.

There are many counts of this clonotype. The chain has TRBV20-1 and TRBJ1-5; D might be TRBD1 (5 bases). Trimming pared 7 bases from V and 3 bases from J, leaving 13 bases between. Germline V gene lookup returns CDR1 DFQATT and CDR2 SNEGSKA (reference sequence). The CDR3 length is 13 residues. The CDR3 here is CSVQGGVNQPQHF. CDR3 coding DNA: TGCAGTGTCCAGGGCGGGGTCAATCAGCCCCAGCATTTT.

This clonotype was observed many times. The chain recombines TRBV5-1 with TRBJ1-2; TRBD1 is a possible D gene (5 bases). CDR1 is SGHRS, CDR2 YFSETQ, per germline. Trimming cost V 0 bases and J 4 bases, with 10 bases left between them. The CDR3 has 14 amino acids. DNA for the CDR3: TGCGCCAGCAGCTTGGATACAGGATCCTATGGCTACACCTTC. Protein product: CASSLDTGSYGYTF.

Many counts were recorded for this clonotype. This rearrangement joins TRBV12-3 or TRBV12-4 to TRBJ2-3, with TRBD2 matching 16 bases. The CDR3 length is 18 residues. The V gene end was trimmed by 5 bases and the J gene end by 1 base; junction bases not matched to a gene: 6. The CDR3 coding sequence is TGTGCCAGCAGTGGGACTAGCGGGAGGGTCCTCGGCACAGATACGCAGTATTTT. This codes for CASSGTSGRVLGTDTQYF.

This clonotype was counted ten times or more. V gene TRBV5-1 combines with J gene TRBJ2-1; tentatively, D is TRBD2 (5 bases). The V end was cut by 2 bases, the J end by 8 bases, with 20 bases between. Germline V gene lookup returns CDR1 SGHRS and CDR2 YFSETQ. The CDR3 totals 16 residues. The CDR3 nucleotides read TGCGCCAGCAGCTTACCAAGCGGAGTACCGCCCGATGAGCAGTTCTTC. Its translation: CASSLPSGVPPDEQFF.

This clonotype showed up many times. The chain uses TRBV12-3 or TRBV12-4 and TRBJ1-3, with a weak D call TRBD1 (6 bases). The CDR3 is 15 residues long. V was clipped by 5 bases and J by 4 bases, with 15 bases between them. The CDR3 loop is CASSPGHSSGNTIYF. As DNA, the CDR3 is TGTGCCAGCAGTCCGGGACACTCCAGCGGAAACACCATATATTTT.

This clonotype was counted at least ten times. This chain connects TRBV12-3 or TRBV12-4 to TRBJ1-2, with D uncertain. This CDR3 contains 12 residues. V lost 1 base to trimming and J lost 7 bases, with 7 bases between them. In DNA, the CDR3 is TGTGCCAGCAGTTTAGTGGGGTTTGGCTACACCTTC. Its translation is CASSLVGFGYTF.